This is a list of T cell receptor beta chains from one sample in a study of T cells in Graves' hyperthyroidism and ophthalmopathy. TCRdb re-called the multiplex PCR reads through MiXCR, storing one row per CDR3 protein. The sample records nearly 600,000 distinct CDR3 sequences, more than 13% being singletons. Sequencing was performed on blood. The receptor source for this set is a woman between 18 and 30 years old with Graves' ophthalmopathy. Both conserved end residues are part of each CDR3. A D gene is named only where the DNA matches it firmly. Not every row has a clone size; where given, it reads once, few, many or a size class.

>TRBD1|.|TRBV7-9|TRBJ2-1
TGTGCCAGCAGCCGGGACAGCCGTGAGCAGTTCTTC
CASSRDSREQFF
>TRBD1|many|TRBV5-1|TRBJ2-1
TGCGCCAGCAGCTTGGGACAGGGATACAATGAGCAGTTCTTC
CASSLGQGYNEQFF
>.|many|TRBV29-1|TRBJ1-2
TGCAGCGTTGAAGATAGGGCCTATGGCTACACCTTC
CSVEDRAYGYTF
>.|.|TRBV9|TRBJ2-1
TGTGCCAGCAGCTTTAGGACCTACCGAGATGAGCAGTTCTTC
CASSFRTYRDEQFF
>.|.|TRBV6-2/TRBV6-3|TRBJ1-2
TGTGCCAGCGCCGGAAATTTCAACTATGGCTACACCTTC
CASAGNFNYGYTF
>TRBD1|many|TRBV12-3/TRBV12-4|TRBJ2-2
TGTGCCAGCAGTCGACAGGGCATTCAAAACACCGGGGAGCTGTTTTTT
CASSRQGIQNTGELFF
>.|few|TRBV6-1|TRBJ2-3
TGTGCCAGCAGGGAAAACTGGATTAACCCTTCAGATACGCAGTATTTT
CASRENWINPSDTQYF
>.|many|TRBV9|TRBJ1-2
TGTGCCAGCAGCGTAGGAGTGGGGTTAGGCTACACCTTC
CASSVGVGLGYTF
>TRBD1|many|TRBV6-1|TRBJ2-7
TGTGCCAGCAGTCCACAGGGGGCGCAGGGGGAGCAGTACTTC
CASSPQGAQGEQYF
>TRBD2|few|TRBV11-2|TRBJ2-2
TGTGCCAGCAGCCCCCCGGGACTAGCCACCGGGGAGCTGTTTTTT
CASSPPGLATGELFF
>TRBD1|many|TRBV20-1|TRBJ2-7
TGCAGTGCAAGAGATCGGGACAGGACTTGGTACGAGCAGTACTTC
CSARDRDRTWYEQYF
>.|many|TRBV19|TRBJ2-7
TGTGCCAGTACCGACGGAGGCCAGGGGTCCTACGAGCAGTACTTC
CASTDGGQGSYEQYF
>.|few|TRBV25-1|TRBJ2-7
TGTGCCAGCAGTGAATTGAGGGGCGAGCAGTACTTC
CASSELRGEQYF
>TRBD2|many|TRBV30|TRBJ2-3
TGTGCCTGGAGTCTGACGACTAGCGGGAGGTATGATACGCAGTATTTT
CAWSLTTSGRYDTQYF
>.|many|TRBV7-8|TRBJ1-5
TGTGCCAGCAGCTTAGGTGGGGCTCAGCCCCAGCATTTT
CASSLGGAQPQHF
>.|many|TRBV7-2|TRBJ1-4
TGTGCCAGCAGCTTAGTTGGCAGGGCGAATGAAAAACTGTTTTTT
CASSLVGRANEKLFF
>.|many|TRBV28|TRBJ1-5
TGTGCCAGCAGCCTAAAGGGGGGTGGTCAGCCCCAGCATTTT
CASSLKGGGQPQHF
>.|many|TRBV5-6|TRBJ1-2
TGTGCCAGCAGCTTGAACAGCTATGGCTACACCTTC
CASSLNSYGYTF
>TRBD2|few|TRBV12-5|TRBJ2-3
TGTGCTAGTGCTAATAGCGGGAGCCCAGATACGCAGTATTTT
CASANSGSPDTQYF
>TRBD2|many|TRBV7-9|TRBJ2-2
TGTGCCACCGAAAGCGGGAGGGCGAACACCGGGGAGCTGTTTTTT
CATESGRANTGELFF
>.|.|TRBV19|TRBJ2-1
TGTGCCAGTAGTATCGACAAAAGCTCCTACAATGAGCAGTTCTTC
CASSIDKSSYNEQFF
>.|few|TRBV6-2/TRBV6-3|TRBJ2-3
TGTGCCAGCAGCGTAGCTTGGCGAAACGGGGCAGATACGCAGTATTTT
CASSVAWRNGADTQYF
>.|many|TRBV3-1|TRBJ2-3
TGTGCCAGCAGCCAAGATCGTCAGGGGCCAGATACGCAGTATTTT
CASSQDRQGPDTQYF
>.|many|TRBV20-1|TRBJ1-1
TGCAGTGCTAGAGTGTTATTCGGGGGGAACACTGAAGCTTTCTTT
CSARVLFGGNTEAFF
>.|.|TRBV9|TRBJ2-7
TGTGCCAGCAGCGTAGGGGGATTGAAGGACTACTACGAGCAGTACTTC
CASSVGGLKDYYEQYF
>.|many|TRBV7-2|TRBJ2-1
TGTGCCAGCAGCTTTACCCGAGGATCTACATATGAGCAGTTCTTC
CASSFTRGSTYEQFF